This T cell receptor beta chain was identified in a study of T cell changes during pregnancy in multiple sclerosis. This clone was counted a single time. Produced via immunoSEQ multiplex PCR; TCRdb's table is partial and in-frame only. Here the sample spans 66,000 or so clones, 70% to 90% being singletons. Sequenced here: peripheral blood, sampled in the first trimester of pregnancy. This TCR derives from a female donor in good health, enrolled as a control in a pregnancy study.

CDR3 sequence: CAHRRGGAGTDTQYF. The CDR3 coding sequence is TGTGCTCATAGGCGCGGGGGGGCCGGCACAGATACGCAGTATTTT. V gene TRBV30 combines with J gene TRBJ2-3, with TRBD2 matching over 9 bases. The length of the CDR3 is 15 residues. Germline assignment: CDR1 GTSNPN and CDR2 SVGIG (reference sequence).